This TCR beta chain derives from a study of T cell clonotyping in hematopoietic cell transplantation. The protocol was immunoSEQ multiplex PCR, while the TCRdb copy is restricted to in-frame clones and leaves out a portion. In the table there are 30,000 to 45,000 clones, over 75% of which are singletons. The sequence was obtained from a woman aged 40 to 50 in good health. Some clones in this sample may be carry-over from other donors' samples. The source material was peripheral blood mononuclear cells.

The CDR3 nucleotides read TGCGCCAGCAGCCGGGCTGTTAGCGGGAGGGCCGAGCAGTACTTC. Protein sequence: CASSRAVSGRAEQYF. The chain combines TRBV4-1 with TRBJ2-7, with TRBD2 matching over 11 bases. Trimming at V came to 4 bases and at J to 6 bases, leaving 8 bases not matched to a gene. Germline CDR1 is MGHRA and CDR2 is YSYEKL. The CDR3 sequence is 15 residues long.